This T cell receptor (beta chain) was captured by sequencing in a study of cytomegalovirus exposure and HLA in healthy donors. This CDR3 region has 15 residues. Trimming shortened V by 1 base and J by 2 bases, and 11 bases separated the two germline ends. This clone has only a few counts. Use of 60 Vbeta and 13 Jbeta primers characterized the PCR. Measured with immunoSEQ multiplex PCR; TCRdb has only the in-frame clones, and not every one. The sample records tens of thousands of clones, 70% to 85% being singletons. The sequenced sample consisted of PBMCs. The chain joins TRBV5-3 to TRBJ2-3; D remains ambiguous. TRBV5-3 falls under the ORF class, with uncertain function. The receptor was derived from a man between 18 and 29 years old in good health and CMV-seronegative. CDR3 sequence: CARSLLNYLTDTQYF. The CDR3 nucleotides are TGTGCCAGAAGCTTGTTGAACTATCTCACAGATACGCAGTATTTT.